This TCR beta chain was recovered during a study of human T cells and chemical hapten exposure. With 5 bases clipped from V and 1 base from J, the junction kept 3 bases outside the gene matches. From germline, CDR1 is KGHDR and CDR2 SFDVKD. The CDR3 extends over 16 amino acids. MiXCR, run by TCRdb on the RACE reads, gives a single entry per CDR3 protein. The table shows some 170,000 distinct CDR3 sequences, with around 24% occurring only once. Study results and caveats: Large CDR3 similarity clusters arose significantly more often from expanded TCRs than from controls.

Stated time point: patch test 1, 2 weeks after DPC sensitization. Noted treatment: therapeutic diphenylcyclopropenone sensitization with weekly scalp DPC. This clonotype appeared a few times. Its antigen remains unknown. The chain is built from TRBV24-1 and TRBJ2-2, with 10 bases fitting TRBD2. The sample in question was whole blood, obtained in connection with sensitization to the hapten diphenylcyclopropenone (DPC). This receptor was taken from a woman aged 45-65 years with alopecia areata. Some clones in this sample may be carry-over from other donors' samples. The CDR3 here is CATSGGTSENTGELFF. CDR3 DNA sequence: TGTGCCACCAGTGGGGGGACTAGCGAGAACACCGGGGAGCTGTTTTTT.